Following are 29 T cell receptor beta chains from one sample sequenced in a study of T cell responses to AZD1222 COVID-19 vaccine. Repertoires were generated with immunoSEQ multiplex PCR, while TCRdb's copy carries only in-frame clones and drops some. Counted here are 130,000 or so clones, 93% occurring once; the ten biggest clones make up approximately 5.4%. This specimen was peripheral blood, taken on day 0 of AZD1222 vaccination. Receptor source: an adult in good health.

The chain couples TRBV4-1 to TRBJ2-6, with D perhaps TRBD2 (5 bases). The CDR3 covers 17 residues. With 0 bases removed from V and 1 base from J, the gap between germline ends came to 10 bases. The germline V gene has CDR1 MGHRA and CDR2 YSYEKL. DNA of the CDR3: TGCGCCAGCAGCCAAGATATTCGGGGTTCTGGGGCCAACGTCCTGACTTTC. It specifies CASSQDIRGSGANVLTF.

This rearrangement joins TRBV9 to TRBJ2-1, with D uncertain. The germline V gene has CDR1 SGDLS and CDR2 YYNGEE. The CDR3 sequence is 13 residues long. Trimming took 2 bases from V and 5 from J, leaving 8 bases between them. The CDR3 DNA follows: TGTGCCAGCAGCGTGTCGGACGACAATGAGCAGTTCTTC. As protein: CASSVSDDNEQFF.

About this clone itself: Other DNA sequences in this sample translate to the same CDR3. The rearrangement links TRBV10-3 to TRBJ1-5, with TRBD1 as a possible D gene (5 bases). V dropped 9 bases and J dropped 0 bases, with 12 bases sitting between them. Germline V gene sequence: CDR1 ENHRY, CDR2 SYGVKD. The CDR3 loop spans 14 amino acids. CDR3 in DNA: TGTGCCATTGGAACAGGAGATAGCAATCAGCCCCAGCATTTT. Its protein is CAIGTGDSNQPQHF.

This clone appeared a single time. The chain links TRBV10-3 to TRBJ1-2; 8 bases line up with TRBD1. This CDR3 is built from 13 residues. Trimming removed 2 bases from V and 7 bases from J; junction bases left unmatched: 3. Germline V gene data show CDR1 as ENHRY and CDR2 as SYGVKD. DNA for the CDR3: TGTGCCATCAGTGAGGCAGGGGGCATTGGCTACACCTTC. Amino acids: CAISEAGGIGYTF.

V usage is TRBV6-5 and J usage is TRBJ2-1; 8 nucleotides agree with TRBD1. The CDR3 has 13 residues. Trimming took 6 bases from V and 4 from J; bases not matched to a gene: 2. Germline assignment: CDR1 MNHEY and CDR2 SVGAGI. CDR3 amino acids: CASRRDRYNEQFF. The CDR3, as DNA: TGTGCCAGCAGACGGGACAGGTACAATGAGCAGTTCTTC.

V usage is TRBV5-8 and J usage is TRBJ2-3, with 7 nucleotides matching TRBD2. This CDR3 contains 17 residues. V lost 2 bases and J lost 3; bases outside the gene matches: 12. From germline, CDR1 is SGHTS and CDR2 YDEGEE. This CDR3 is CASSFGGPAGRTDTQYF. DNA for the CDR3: TGTGCCAGCAGCTTCGGAGGGCCAGCGGGAAGGACAGATACGCAGTATTTT.

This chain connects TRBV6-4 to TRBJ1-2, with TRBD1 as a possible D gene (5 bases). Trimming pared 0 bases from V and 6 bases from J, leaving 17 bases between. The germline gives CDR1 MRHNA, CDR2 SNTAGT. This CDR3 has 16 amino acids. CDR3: CASSDSPGTRIHGYTF. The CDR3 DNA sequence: TGTGCCAGCAGTGACTCCCCCGGGACCAGAATCCATGGCTACACCTTC.

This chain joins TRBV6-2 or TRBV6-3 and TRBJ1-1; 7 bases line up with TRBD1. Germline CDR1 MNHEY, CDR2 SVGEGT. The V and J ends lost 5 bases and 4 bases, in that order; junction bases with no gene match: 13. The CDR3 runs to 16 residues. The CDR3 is CASSTSGTVGGTEAFF. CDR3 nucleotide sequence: TGTGCCAGCAGTACTTCCGGGACAGTTGGTGGCACTGAAGCTTTCTTT.

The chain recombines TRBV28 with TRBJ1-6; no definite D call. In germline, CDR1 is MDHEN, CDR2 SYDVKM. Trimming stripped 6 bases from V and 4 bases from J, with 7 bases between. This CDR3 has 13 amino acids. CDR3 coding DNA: TGTGCCAGCAGGGACTTTTATAATTCACCCCTCCACTTT. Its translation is CASRDFYNSPLHF. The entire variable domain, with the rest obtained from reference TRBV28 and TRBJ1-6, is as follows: DVKVTQSSRYLVKRTGEKVFLECVQDMDHENMFWYRQDPGLGLRLIYFSYDVKMKEKGDIPEGYSVSREKKERFSLILESASTNQTSMYLCASRDFYNSPLHFGNGTRLTVT.

The CDR3 DNA reads TGTGCCAGCAGAAAGGGGGATCGGAAGAACACTGAAGCTTTCTTT. Its protein product is CASRKGDRKNTEAFF. This chain links TRBV7-8 with TRBJ1-1, with D possibly being TRBD1 (6 bases). CDR3 length equals 15 residues. Looked up from germline, CDR1 is SGHVS and CDR2 is FQNEAQ. The V end lost 6 bases, the J end lost 1 base, and 15 bases lay between the germline ends.

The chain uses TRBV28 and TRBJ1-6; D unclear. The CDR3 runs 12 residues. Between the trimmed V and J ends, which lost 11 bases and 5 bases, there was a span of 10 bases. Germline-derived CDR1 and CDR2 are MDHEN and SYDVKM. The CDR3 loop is CASRLNNSPLHF. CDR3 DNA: TGTGCCTCCCGACTCAATAATTCACCCCTCCACTTT.

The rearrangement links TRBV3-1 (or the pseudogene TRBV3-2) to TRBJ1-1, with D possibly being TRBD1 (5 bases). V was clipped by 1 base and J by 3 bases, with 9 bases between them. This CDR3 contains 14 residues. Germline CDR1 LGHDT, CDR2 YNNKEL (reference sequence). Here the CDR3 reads CASSQVVGDTEAFF. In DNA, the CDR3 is TGTGCCAGCAGCCAAGTCGTGGGGGACACTGAAGCTTTCTTT.

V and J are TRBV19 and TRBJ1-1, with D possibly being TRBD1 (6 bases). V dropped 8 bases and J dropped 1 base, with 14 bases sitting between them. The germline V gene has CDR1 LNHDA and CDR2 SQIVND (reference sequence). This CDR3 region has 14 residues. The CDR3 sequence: CASSLRGTNTEAFF. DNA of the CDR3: TGTGCCAGTTCTCTGAGGGGGACGAACACTGAAGCTTTCTTT. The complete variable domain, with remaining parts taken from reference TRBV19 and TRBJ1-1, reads DGGITQSPKYLFRKEGQNVTLSCEQNLNHDAMYWYRQDPGQGLRLIYYSQIVNDFQKGDIAEGYSVSREKKESFPLTVTSAQKNPTAFYLCASSLRGTNTEAFFGQGTRLTVV.

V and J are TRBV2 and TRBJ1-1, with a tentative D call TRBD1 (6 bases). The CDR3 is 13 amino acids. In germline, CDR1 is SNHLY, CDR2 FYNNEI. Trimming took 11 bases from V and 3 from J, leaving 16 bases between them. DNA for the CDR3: TGTGCCGTGTTAGGGGGGAGGGACACTGAAGCTTTCTTT. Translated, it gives CAVLGGRDTEAFF.

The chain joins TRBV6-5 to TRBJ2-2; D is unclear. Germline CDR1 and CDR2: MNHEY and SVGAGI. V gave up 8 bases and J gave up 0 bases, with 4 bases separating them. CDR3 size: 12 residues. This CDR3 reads CASDPNTGELFF. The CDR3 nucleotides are TGTGCCAGCGACCCGAACACCGGGGAGCTGTTTTTT.

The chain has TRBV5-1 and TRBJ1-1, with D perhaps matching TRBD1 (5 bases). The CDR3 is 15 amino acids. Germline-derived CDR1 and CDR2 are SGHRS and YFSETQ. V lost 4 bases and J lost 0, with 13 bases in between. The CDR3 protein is CASSERGEMNTEAFF. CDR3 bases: TGCGCCAGCAGCGAGAGGGGAGAAATGAACACTGAAGCTTTCTTT.

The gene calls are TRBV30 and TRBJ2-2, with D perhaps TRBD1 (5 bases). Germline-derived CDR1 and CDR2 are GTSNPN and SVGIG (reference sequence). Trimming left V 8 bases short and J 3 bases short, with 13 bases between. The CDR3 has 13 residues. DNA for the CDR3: TGTGCCACCACCCCAGGGTACACCGGGGAGCTGTTTTTT. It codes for CATTPGYTGELFF. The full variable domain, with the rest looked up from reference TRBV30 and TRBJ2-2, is SQTIHQWPATLVQPVGSPLSLECTVEGTSNPNLYWYRQAAGRGLQLLFYSVGIGQISSEVPQNLSASRPQDRQFILSSKKLLLSDSGFYLCATTPGYTGELFFGEGSRLTVL.

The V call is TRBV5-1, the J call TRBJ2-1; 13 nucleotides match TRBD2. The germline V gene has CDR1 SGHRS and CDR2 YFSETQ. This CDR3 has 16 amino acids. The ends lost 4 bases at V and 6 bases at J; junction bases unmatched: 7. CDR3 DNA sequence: TGCGCCAGCAGCGCCGGGACTAGCGGGAATGGCAATGAGCAGTTCTTC. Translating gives CASSAGTSGNGNEQFF.

The CDR3 nucleotides are TGTGCCAGCAGAATTTGGGGGGCAACTAATGAAAAACTGTTTTTT. Translation gives CASRIWGATNEKLFF. This chain connects TRBV2 to TRBJ1-4, with a weak D call TRBD1 (5 bases). V was clipped by 6 bases and J by 0 bases, with 11 bases between them. The germline CDR1 and CDR2 sequences are SNHLY and FYNNEI. The CDR3 runs 15 residues.

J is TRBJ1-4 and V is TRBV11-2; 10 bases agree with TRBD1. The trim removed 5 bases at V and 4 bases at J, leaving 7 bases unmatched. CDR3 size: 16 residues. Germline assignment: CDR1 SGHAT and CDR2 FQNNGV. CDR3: CASSPRQGAVNEKLFF. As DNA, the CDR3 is TGTGCCAGCAGCCCGCGACAGGGGGCGGTTAATGAAAAACTGTTTTTT.

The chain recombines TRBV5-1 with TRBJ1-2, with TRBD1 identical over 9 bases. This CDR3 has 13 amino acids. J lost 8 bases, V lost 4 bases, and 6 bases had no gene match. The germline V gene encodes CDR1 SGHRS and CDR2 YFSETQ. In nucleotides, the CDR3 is TGCGCCAGCAGCCCCGGACAGGGGCGCGGCTACACCTTC. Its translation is CASSPGQGRGYTF.

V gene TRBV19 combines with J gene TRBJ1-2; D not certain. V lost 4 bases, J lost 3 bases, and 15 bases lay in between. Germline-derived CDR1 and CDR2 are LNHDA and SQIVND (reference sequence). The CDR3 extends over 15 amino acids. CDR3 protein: CASSSPRLRDYGYTF. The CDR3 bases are TGTGCCAGTAGTAGTCCCAGGCTGCGGGACTATGGCTACACCTTC. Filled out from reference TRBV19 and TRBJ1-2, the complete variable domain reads DGGITQSPKYLFRKEGQNVTLSCEQNLNHDAMYWYRQDPGQGLRLIYYSQIVNDFQKGDIAEGYSVSREKKESFPLTVTSAQKNPTAFYLCASSSPRLRDYGYTFGSGTRLTVV.

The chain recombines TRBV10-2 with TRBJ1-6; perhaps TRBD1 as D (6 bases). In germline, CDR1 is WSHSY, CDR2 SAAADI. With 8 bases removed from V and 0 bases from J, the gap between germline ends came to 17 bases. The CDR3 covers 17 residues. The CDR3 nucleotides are TGCGCCAGCTGCAGACAGGCTCAGAGCTCCTATAATTCACCCCTCCACTTT. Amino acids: CASCRQAQSSYNSPLHF.

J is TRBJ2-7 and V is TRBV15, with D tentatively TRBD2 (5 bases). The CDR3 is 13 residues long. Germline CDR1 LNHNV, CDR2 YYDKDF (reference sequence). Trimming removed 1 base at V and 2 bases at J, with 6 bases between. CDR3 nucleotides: TGTGCCACCAGCAGAGGGAGGACCTACGAGCAGTACTTC. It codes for CATSRGRTYEQYF.

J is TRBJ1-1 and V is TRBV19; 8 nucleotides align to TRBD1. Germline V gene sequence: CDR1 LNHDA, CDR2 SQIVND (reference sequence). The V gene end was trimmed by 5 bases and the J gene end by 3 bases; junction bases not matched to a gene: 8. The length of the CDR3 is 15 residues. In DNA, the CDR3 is TGTGCCAGTAGTCCCCAGGGGGCCTGGGACACTGAAGCTTTCTTT. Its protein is CASSPQGAWDTEAFF.

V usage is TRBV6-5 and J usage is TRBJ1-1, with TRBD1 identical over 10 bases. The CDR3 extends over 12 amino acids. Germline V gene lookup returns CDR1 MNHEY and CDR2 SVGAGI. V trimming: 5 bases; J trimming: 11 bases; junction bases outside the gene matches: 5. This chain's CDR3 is CASSRDRGFAFF. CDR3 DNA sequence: TGTGCCAGCAGTCGGGACAGGGGCTTCGCTTTCTTT.

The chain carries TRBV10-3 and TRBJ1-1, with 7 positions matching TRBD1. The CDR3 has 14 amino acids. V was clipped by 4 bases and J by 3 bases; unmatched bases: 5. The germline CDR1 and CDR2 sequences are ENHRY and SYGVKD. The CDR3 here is CAISGRTGDTEAFF. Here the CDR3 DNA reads TGTGCCATCAGTGGGAGAACAGGGGACACTGAAGCTTTCTTT.

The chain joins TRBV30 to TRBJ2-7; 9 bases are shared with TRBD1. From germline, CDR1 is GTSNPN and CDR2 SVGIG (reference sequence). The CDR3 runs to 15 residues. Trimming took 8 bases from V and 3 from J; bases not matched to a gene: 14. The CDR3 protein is CAGGTGNGGNYEQYF. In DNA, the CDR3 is TGTGCCGGAGGGACAGGGAACGGGGGGAACTACGAGCAGTACTTC.

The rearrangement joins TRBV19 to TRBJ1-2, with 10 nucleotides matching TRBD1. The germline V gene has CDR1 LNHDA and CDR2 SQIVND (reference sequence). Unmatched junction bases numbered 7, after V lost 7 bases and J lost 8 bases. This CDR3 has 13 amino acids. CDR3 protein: CASNRDRGRGYTF. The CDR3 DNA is TGTGCCAGTAATAGGGACAGGGGCAGAGGCTACACCTTC.